Sequencing of this T cell receptor (beta chain) was carried out in a study of T cells in Graves' hyperthyroidism and ophthalmopathy. Amplification yielded TCR beta CDR3 regions, with RNA transcripts as the source. The primer set for the first-round RT-PCR of the TCR CDR3 was HTBI. TCRdb passed the multiplex PCR reads through MiXCR, listing each CDR3 protein once. The sample includes 550,000 to 700,000 distinct CDR3 sequences, around 46% of them seen just once. Those patients with uncontrolled infection, other autoimmune disease, pregnancy or lactation were excluded. This clonotype was recorded many times. The target antigen is unknown. The length of the CDR3 is 15 residues. Germline V gene data show CDR1 as SGHTA and CDR2 as FQGNSA. Trimming removed 5 bases from V and 2 bases from J; junction bases left unmatched: 3. General study points: The model anticipated ophthalmopathy a median approximately 6.7 months pre-onset. Expanded thyroid clonotypes (above 0.001) were mostly also found in blood.

Sequencing used peripheral blood or thyroid tissue (not recorded which). The gene calls are TRBV7-2 and TRBJ2-6; 7 positions match TRBD1. This clonotype originated in an adult woman with Graves' disease, either hyperthyroidism or ophthalmopathy (not recorded which). In DNA, the CDR3 is TGTGCCAGCAGCCACCAGGGGGCTGGGGCCAACGTCCTGACTTTC. Translated, it gives CASSHQGAGANVLTF.